The 11 T cell receptor beta chains below were found in one sample sequenced in a study of blood T cells in healthy people across ages. Sample-barcoded 5' priming and a J-beta primer mix drove a second PCR of about 6 to 12 cycles. Each CDR3 protein is one row after TCRdb ran MiXCR on the 5' RACE reads. This repertoire shows around 1,800,000 distinct CDR3 sequences, about 39% found once; its top ten account for approximately 22%. Material for sequencing was blood. The receptors were gathered from a human donor in good health.

The sample holds a few counts of this clonotype. The chain links TRBV12-3 or TRBV12-4 to TRBJ2-6, with 7 bases that match TRBD1. The CDR3 runs 17 residues. Trimming removed 3 bases from V and 3 bases from J; junction bases left unmatched: 8. The CDR3 coding sequence is TGTGCCAGCAGTTTCGGGACAGCCTTCGGTGGGGCCAACGTCCTGACTTTC. Translation: CASSFGTAFGGANVLTF.

The rearrangement joins TRBV4-1 to TRBJ2-4; maybe TRBD2 (5 bases). Judging by the DNA end, TRBJ2-7 fits better; the J call may be wrong. The CDR3 is 15 residues long. Germline CDR1 MGHRA, CDR2 YSYEKL. CDR3 loop: CASSQVTSRDYEQYF. In nucleotides, the CDR3 is TGCGCCAGCAGCCAAGTTACTAGTCGCGACTACGAGCAGTACTTC.

The gene calls are TRBV29-1 and TRBJ1-1; D is ambiguous. Germline V lookup: CDR1 SQVTM, CDR2 ANQGSEA. CDR3 length: 17 residues. V was pared by 1 base and J by 1 base, with 19 bases between. The CDR3 DNA sequence: TGCAGCGTTGAAGCGGTGGCAGGTGGAGACCGGAACACTGAAGCTTTCTTT. Protein product: CSVEAVAGGDRNTEAFF.

CDR3 DNA sequence: TGTGCCAGCGACTCAGGGGGCTGGGGCTGTGGCTACACCTTC. Amino acids: CASDSGGWGCGYTF. The gene calls are TRBV12-3 or TRBV12-4 and TRBJ1-2; the match to TRBD1 covers 8 bases. The trim removed 8 bases at V and 7 bases at J, leaving 12 bases unmatched. This CDR3 contains 14 residues.

This clonotype appeared a few times. The chain recombines TRBV4-3 with TRBJ1-6; D gene ambiguous. CDR1 LGHNA and CDR2 YSLEER come from the germline V gene. There are 16 residues in the CDR3. V shed 1 base and J shed 7 bases, with 14 bases lying between them. The CDR3 reads CASSQGHWQKNSPLHF. For the CDR3, the DNA is TGCGCCAGCAGCCAAGGGCACTGGCAGAAGAATTCACCCCTCCACTTT.

This chain uses TRBV12-3 or TRBV12-4 with TRBJ1-4, with no clear D. With 3 bases removed from V and 8 bases from J, the gap between germline ends came to 19 bases. The length of the CDR3 is 16 residues. CDR3 in amino acids: CASSFGLGSRLEKLFF. In DNA form, the CDR3 reads TGTGCCAGCAGTTTTGGGTTGGGGTCCCGCTTGGAAAAACTGTTTTTT.

V usage is TRBV3-1 and J usage is TRBJ1-6; D gene ambiguous. From germline, CDR1 is LGHDT and CDR2 YNNKEL (reference sequence). The V gene lost 3 bases and the J gene lost 9 bases, with 12 bases spanning the gap. The CDR3 covers 14 residues. For the CDR3, the DNA is TGTGCCAGCAGCCACCCTGGACCCACTTCACCCCTCCACTTT. Translation gives CASSHPGPTSPLHF.

The V gene is TRBV3-1, the J gene TRBJ2-6, with TRBD1 matching over 10 bases. This CDR3 is 17 amino acids long. The junction had 5 bases not matched to a gene; V was cut back by 4 bases and J by 2 bases. Per the germline V gene, CDR1 is LGHDT and CDR2 is YNNKEL (reference sequence). The CDR3: CASSPGQGLPGANVLTF. Here the CDR3 DNA reads TGTGCCAGCAGCCCGGGACAGGGGTTACCTGGGGCCAACGTCCTGACTTTC.

The V gene is TRBV5-1, the J gene TRBJ2-3, with 8 positions matching TRBD2. Germline loops: CDR1 SGHRS, CDR2 YFSETQ. V dropped 4 bases and J dropped 6; count of bases not matched to a gene: 10. This CDR3 has 15 amino acids. CDR3 amino acids: CASSRAGGERDTQYF. The CDR3 nucleotides are TGCGCCAGCAGCCGCGCCGGGGGGGAAAGGGATACGCAGTATTTT.

The rearrangement uses TRBV5-1 and TRBJ2-7; D is unclear. V lost 0 bases to trimming and J lost 0 bases, with 13 bases between them. Germline V gene data show CDR1 as SGHRS and CDR2 as YFSETQ. This CDR3 has 16 amino acids. DNA for the CDR3: TGCGCCAGCAGCTTGGCGTACTCCTTCACCTCCTACGAGCAGTACTTC. Encoded protein: CASSLAYSFTSYEQYF.

The chain links TRBV3-1 to TRBJ2-5, with 15 bases identical to TRBD2. V shed 4 bases, J shed 2 bases, and the junction held 5 bases outside the gene matches. Germline V CDR1 and CDR2: LGHDT, YNNKEL (reference sequence). This CDR3 is 17 amino acids long. CDR3 loop: CASSPGTSGGLQETQYF. In DNA, the CDR3 is TGTGCCAGCAGCCCCGGGACTAGCGGGGGGTTACAAGAGACCCAGTACTTC.